Presented here are 3 T cell receptor beta chains from one specimen sequenced in a study of blood T cell repertoires in COVID-19. Only in-frame clones appear in the TCRdb table, and some are missing; sequencing was by immunoSEQ multiplex PCR. The top ten hold roughly 6.8% of the sample, which has some 400,000 clones, about 90% seen once. The sample comprised peripheral blood. Receptor source: a man between 18 and 29 years old with active or convalescent COVID-19.

The chain recombines TRBV5-1 with TRBJ1-3, with D possibly TRBD1 on 6 matching bases. CDR1 and CDR2 (germline): SGHRS, YFSETQ. V was clipped by 4 bases and J by 0 bases, with 14 bases between them. This CDR3 comprises 16 residues. The CDR3 here is CASSQGQINSGNTIYF. The CDR3 coding sequence is TGCGCCAGCAGCCAAGGACAGATTAACTCTGGAAACACCATATATTTT.

This clone was recorded only once. The V gene is TRBV13, the J gene TRBJ1-2; D is possibly TRBD1 (6 bases). Germline V gene data show CDR1 as PRHDT and CDR2 as FYEKMQ (reference sequence). V dropped 0 bases and J dropped 2 bases, with 16 bases sitting between them. The CDR3 is 17 amino acids. The chain's CDR3 is CASSLGKQGPSNYGYTF. The CDR3 coding sequence is TGTGCCAGCAGCTTAGGGAAACAGGGACCATCCAACTATGGCTACACCTTC. The whole variable domain, remainder taken from reference TRBV13 and TRBJ1-2, is AAGVIQSPRHLIKEKRETATLKCYPIPRHDTVYWYQQGPGQDPQFLISFYEKMQSDKGSIPDRFSAQQFSDYHSELNMSSLELGDSALYFCASSLGKQGPSNYGYTFGSGTRLTVV.

The chain recombines TRBV27 with TRBJ1-1; 8 bases fit TRBD1. Germline values: CDR1 MNHEY, CDR2 SMNVEV (reference sequence). J gave up 2 bases and V 3 bases, and 5 bases lay outside the gene matches. This CDR3 comprises 15 residues. The CDR3 nucleotides are TGTGCCAGCAGTTTCCGTGGACAGGGAAACACTGAAGCTTTCTTT. Protein: CASSFRGQGNTEAFF.